A selection of T cell receptor beta chains follows, all from one sample in a study of response to subunit inactivated influenza vaccine. TCRdb re-called the RT-PCR reads through MiXCR, storing one row per CDR3 protein. The sample holds approximately 530,000 distinct CDR3 sequences, roughly 7.9% seen once. Sequences were derived from PBMCs from blood, sampled less than 30 months after vaccination. The source of these receptors is a man aged 50 to 75 who received an inactivated influenza vaccine. Each CDR3 is given with its conserved first and last residue.

j_gene,v_gene,CDR3aa
TRBJ2-7,TRBV5-1,CASSLALGLAGSYEQYF
TRBJ2-1,TRBV20-1,CSARDVSSGPEQFF
TRBJ1-1,TRBV5-4,CASSPAGTGNTEAFF
TRBJ2-2,TRBV21-1,CASSKVTSGSLTGELFF
TRBJ2-5,TRBV11-1,CASRPGTATQETQYF
TRBJ2-3,TRBV20-1,CSASRVGVGTDTQYF
TRBJ1-1,TRBV5-5,CASRTRAPSDEAFF
TRBJ2-7,TRBV29-1,CSATGNHEQYF
TRBJ2-1,TRBV3-1,CASSQRMGSSYNEQFF
TRBJ2-7,TRBV7-8,CASSLDVGTLTF
TRBJ2-1,TRBV11-2,CASSLDRSNEQFF
TRBJ2-5,TRBV29-1,CSVARTGKDTQYF
TRBJ2-4,TRBV7-2,CASSLGLAGKGNIQYF
TRBJ2-2,TRBV12-3/TRBV12-4,CASNPLAGATGELFF
TRBJ2-2,TRBV24-1,CATSDFSGTGNTGELFF
TRBJ2-1,TRBV3-1,CASSQGTSGRVWYEQFF
TRBJ1-3,TRBV4-1,CASSQRQGTGNTIYF
TRBJ2-7,TRBV6-1,CASSDIAGVGEQYF
TRBJ2-3,TRBV12-3/TRBV12-4,CASRPGTVDTQYF
TRBJ2-5,TRBV6-4,CASSDSAGPVETQYF
TRBJ2-5,TRBV6-5,CASSFGILGETQYF
TRBJ2-3,TRBV5-1,CASSLAGPGGTDTQYF
TRBJ2-3,TRBV27,CASRGRSHYTDTQYF
TRBJ1-1,TRBV24-1,CATARGSYTEAFF
TRBJ2-1,TRBV4-3,CASSQDFIGSRGGLHEQFF
TRBJ2-6,TRBV12-3/TRBV12-4,CASSSPDRATGANVLTF
TRBJ2-2,TRBV20-1,CSAREGANTGELFF
TRBJ2-7,TRBV11-2,CASSLEGTGVTTYEQYF
TRBJ2-5,TRBV20-1,CSASRTDQETQYF
TRBJ2-1,TRBV5-1,CASSHDGSYNEQFF
TRBJ2-5,TRBV7-2,CASSPPGLAGGPSF
TRBJ2-4,TRBV29-1,CSVVHSPGNIQYF
TRBJ1-5,TRBV6-2/TRBV6-3,CASALSSNQPQHF
TRBJ2-5,TRBV20-1,CSARGDPDRVETQYF
TRBJ2-1,TRBV6-1,CASMKGGSYNEQFF
TRBJ2-7,TRBV4-3,CASSQEGHSSYEQYF
TRBJ1-6,TRBV12-3/TRBV12-4,CASQRANTNSPLHF